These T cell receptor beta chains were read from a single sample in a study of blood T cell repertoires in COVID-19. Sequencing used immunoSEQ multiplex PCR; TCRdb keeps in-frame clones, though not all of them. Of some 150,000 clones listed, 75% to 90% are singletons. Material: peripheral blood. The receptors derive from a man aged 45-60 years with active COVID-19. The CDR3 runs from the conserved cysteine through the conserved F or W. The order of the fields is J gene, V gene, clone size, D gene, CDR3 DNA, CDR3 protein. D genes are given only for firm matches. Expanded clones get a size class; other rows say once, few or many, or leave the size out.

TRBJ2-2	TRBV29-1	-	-	TGCAGCGTTGCCCGGGGTTCGGGCGGGGAGCTGTTTTTT	CSVARGSGGELFF
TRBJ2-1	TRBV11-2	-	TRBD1	TGTGCCAGCAGCTACAGGGGGCCAAATGAGCAGTTCTTC	CASSYRGPNEQFF
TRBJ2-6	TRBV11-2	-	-	TGTGCCAGCAGCTCCCCGCGCTCTGGGGCCAACGTCCTGACTTTC	CASSSPRSGANVLTF
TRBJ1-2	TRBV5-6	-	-	TGTGCCAGCAGCTTGGACAGGATCAACTATGGCTACACCTTC	CASSLDRINYGYTF
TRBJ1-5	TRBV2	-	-	TGTGCCAGCAGTGAATTCGGGGGGCTTCAGCCCCAGCATTTT	CASSEFGGLQPQHF
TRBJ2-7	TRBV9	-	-	TGTGCCAGCAGCCCTCGACTCCTCCGCGACGAGCAGTACTTC	CASSPRLLRDEQYF
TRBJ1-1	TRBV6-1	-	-	TGTGCCAGCAGTGAAGGGCGGGGCCGAGGGACTGAAGCTTTCTTT	CASSEGRGRGTEAFF
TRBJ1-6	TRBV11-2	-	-	TGTGCCAGCAGCTTAGCACCGCGTAATTCACCCCTCCACTTT	CASSLAPRNSPLHF
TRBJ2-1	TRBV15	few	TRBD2	TGTGCCACCAGCAGAGTGCGGCGGGGGGGCCCATACAATGAGCAGTTCTTC	CATSRVRRGGPYNEQFF
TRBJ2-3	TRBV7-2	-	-	TGTGCCAGCAGCTTTTCCGCCTGGCGGGGTGAGCAGTATTTT	CASSFSAWRGEQYF
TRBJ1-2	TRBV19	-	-	TGTGCCAGTAGTCCCGACAACGCTAACTATGGCTACACCTTC	CASSPDNANYGYTF
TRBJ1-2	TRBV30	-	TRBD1	TGTGCCTGGAGTGAGGGGGCTGGCTATGGCTACACCTTC	CAWSEGAGYGYTF
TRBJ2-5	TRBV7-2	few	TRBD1	TGTGCCAGCAATCAAATGGGACAGGTTCAAGAGACCCAGTACTTC	CASNQMGQVQETQYF
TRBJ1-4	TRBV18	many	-	TGTGCCAGCTCAAGCTCCGGAGGAGGGAGGACTAATGAAAAACTGTTTTTT	CASSSSGGGRTNEKLFF
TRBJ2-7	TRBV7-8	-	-	TGTGCCAGCAGCTCGGTAAATCCCTTGGAGCAGTACTTC	CASSSVNPLEQYF
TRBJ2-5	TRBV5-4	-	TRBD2	TGTGCCAGCAGCTTGGATGGGGCCGTGACTAGCGGGGGCCAAGAGACCCAGTACTTC	CASSLDGAVTSGGQETQYF
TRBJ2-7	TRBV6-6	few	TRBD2	TGTGCCACTTGGCGGGGGAGCTCCTACGAGCAGTACTTC	CATWRGSSYEQYF
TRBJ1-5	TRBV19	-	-	TGTGCCAGTAGTCCAACAACAGATCAGCCCCAGCATTTT	CASSPTTDQPQHF
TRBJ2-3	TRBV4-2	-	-	TGTGCCAGCAGCCAAACGATCATAGCCCAACGTCCGTATTTT	CASSQTIIAQRPYF
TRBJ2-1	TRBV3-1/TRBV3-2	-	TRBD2	TGTGCCAGCAGCCGACTAGCGGGGGGGCACTACAATGAGCAGTTCTTC	CASSRLAGGHYNEQFF
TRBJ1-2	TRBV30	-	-	TGTGCCCTGACAGGTTTGGGCTACACCTTC	CALTGLGYTF
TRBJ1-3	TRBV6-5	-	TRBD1	TGTGCCAGCAGTAGGGGACAGAACGCTGGAAACACCATATATTTT	CASSRGQNAGNTIYF
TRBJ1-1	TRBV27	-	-	TGTGCCAGCAGCTCCCCTCAGGGGGAAGCTTTCTTT	CASSSPQGEAFF
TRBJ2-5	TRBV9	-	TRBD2	TGTGCCAGCAGCGAGGGGACTAGCGGCGAGACCCAGTACTTC	CASSEGTSGETQYF
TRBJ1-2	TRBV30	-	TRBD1	TGTGCCTGGAGTGAAACAGGGGACTATGGCTACACCTTC	CAWSETGDYGYTF
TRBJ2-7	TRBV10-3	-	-	TGTGCCACCGGCAGGGGATCGGACCCGACGGATTTTAGCTCCTACGAGCAGTACTTC	CATGRGSDPTDFSSYEQYF
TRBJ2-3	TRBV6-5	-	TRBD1	TGTGCCAGCTACCGGGACAGGGGGAGCACAGATACGCAGTATTTT	CASYRDRGSTDTQYF
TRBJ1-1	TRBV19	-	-	TGTGCCAGTAGTATTGGTACGGTGAACACTGAAGCTTTCTTT	CASSIGTVNTEAFF
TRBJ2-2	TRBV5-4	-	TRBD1	TGTGCCAGCAGCGGGTCGGGGACAGGGTACACCGGGGAGCTGTTTTTT	CASSGSGTGYTGELFF
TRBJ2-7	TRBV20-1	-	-	TGCAGTGCTAGCGTATTGTCCGAGCAGTACTTC	CSASVLSEQYF
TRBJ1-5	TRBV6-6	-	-	TGTGCCAGCAGATTTTATAGCAATCAGCCCCAGCATTTT	CASRFYSNQPQHF
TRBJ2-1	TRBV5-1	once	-	TGCGCCAGCTCCGGTCGGGGGGCTCAGAATGAGCAGTTCTTC	CASSGRGAQNEQFF
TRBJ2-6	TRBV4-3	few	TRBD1	TGCGCCAGCAGCCCGGGGACAGGGGGCTCTGGGGCCAACGTCCTGACTTTC	CASSPGTGGSGANVLTF
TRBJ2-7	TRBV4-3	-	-	TGCGCCAGCAGCCAAGCACAGGGATTTTACGAGCAGTACTTC	CASSQAQGFYEQYF
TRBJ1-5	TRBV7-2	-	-	TGTGCCAGCAGCTACACCAACAATCAGCCCCAGCATTTT	CASSYTNNQPQHF
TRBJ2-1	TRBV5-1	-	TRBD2	TGCGCCAGCAGTCTTGCCCTCTCGCGGGGGGGCATCAATGAGCAGTTCTTC	CASSLALSRGGINEQFF
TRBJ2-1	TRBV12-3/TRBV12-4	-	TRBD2	TGTGCCACCGCTAGCGGTTCCTACAATGAGCAGTTCTTC	CATASGSYNEQFF
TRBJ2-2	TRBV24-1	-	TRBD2	TGTGCCACCAGTGATTCGGGCCGGGGGGTAGCCGGGGAGCTGTTTTTT	CATSDSGRGVAGELFF
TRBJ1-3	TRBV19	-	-	TGTGCCAGTAGTATGGCAGGGAGGAACACCATATATTTT	CASSMAGRNTIYF
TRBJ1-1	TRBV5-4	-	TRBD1	TGTGCCAGCAGCGGGGACAGGAACACTGAAGCTTTCTTT	CASSGDRNTEAFF
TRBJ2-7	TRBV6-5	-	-	TGTGCCAGCAGAGCGGGACAAAGCTCCTACGAGCAGTACTTC	CASRAGQSSYEQYF
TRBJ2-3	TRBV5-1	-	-	TGCGCCAGCAGCTTGGCCTTTTCTAGCGCGGATACGCAGTATTTT	CASSLAFSSADTQYF
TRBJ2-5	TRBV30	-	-	TGTGCCTGGAGTGTAAGGCTCGGGGAGACCCAGTACTTC	CAWSVRLGETQYF
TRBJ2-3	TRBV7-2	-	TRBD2	TGTGCCAGCAGCTTAGCGTCTAGCGGGGGTAGTTGGTCAGATACGCAGTATTTT	CASSLASSGGSWSDTQYF
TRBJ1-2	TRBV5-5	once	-	TGTGCCAGCAGCTTGCTTGGGGGGATTTATGGCTACACCTTC	CASSLLGGIYGYTF
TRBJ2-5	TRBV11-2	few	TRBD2	TGTGCCAGCGGAAACCTAGCGGGGAGGGAGACCCAGTACTTC	CASGNLAGRETQYF
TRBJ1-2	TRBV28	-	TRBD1	TGTGCCAGCACCCCGGGTGGGACAGGGGGCGTTGGCTACACCTTC	CASTPGGTGGVGYTF
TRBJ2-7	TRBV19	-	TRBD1	TGTGCCAGTACCCAAACAGGGGCCTCCTACTACGAGCAGTACTTC	CASTQTGASYYEQYF